This T cell receptor (beta chain) was documented in a study of OX40 agonist ivuxolimab in advanced cancers. Study-level background: Aged roughly 23 to 85 with a mean of approximately 57 years, they were almost 85% male. Treatment received earlier with anti-PD-1, anti-PD-L1 or anti-CTLA-4 agents was allowed, and over 30% had some. A partial response was reached by three patients: one with hepatocellular carcinoma and two with cutaneous melanoma. Study-level results: There were, on average, more expanded clones in CD8+ T cells than in CD4+.

TCRdb's copy holds only in-frame clones and misses some; the assay was immunoSEQ multiplex PCR. The sample lists 100,000 or so clones; more than 75% were seen once. With regard to this clone: The antigen remains undetermined.

This CDR3 has 13 residues. The germline gives CDR1 SGHNT, CDR2 YYREEE (reference sequence). V was pared by 2 bases and J by 9 bases, with 3 bases of the junction left unmatched. This sample comprised CD4+ or CD8+ T cells sorted from blood, obtained in a trial of the OX40 agonist ivuxolimab. This receptor was identified in an adult with an advanced solid tumor such as melanoma, head and neck, liver or kidney cancer. The chain carries TRBV5-4 and TRBJ2-3; TRBD2 aligns across 10 bases. The CDR3 DNA sequence: TGTGCCAGCAGCTTAGCGGGAGGGGGCACGCAGTATTTT. Amino acid sequence: CASSLAGGGTQYF.